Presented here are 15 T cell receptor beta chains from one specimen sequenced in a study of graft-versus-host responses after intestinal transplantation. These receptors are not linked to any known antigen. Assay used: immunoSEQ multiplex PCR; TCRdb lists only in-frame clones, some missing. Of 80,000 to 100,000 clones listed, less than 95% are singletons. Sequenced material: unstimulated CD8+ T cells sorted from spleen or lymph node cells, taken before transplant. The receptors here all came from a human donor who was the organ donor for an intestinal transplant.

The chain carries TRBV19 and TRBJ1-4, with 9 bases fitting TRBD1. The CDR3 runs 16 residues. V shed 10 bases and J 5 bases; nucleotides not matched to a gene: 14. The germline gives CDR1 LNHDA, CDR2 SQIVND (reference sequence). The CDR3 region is CATYGERDRANEKLFF. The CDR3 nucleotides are TGTGCCACATACGGTGAAAGGGACAGGGCGAATGAAAAACTGTTTTTT.

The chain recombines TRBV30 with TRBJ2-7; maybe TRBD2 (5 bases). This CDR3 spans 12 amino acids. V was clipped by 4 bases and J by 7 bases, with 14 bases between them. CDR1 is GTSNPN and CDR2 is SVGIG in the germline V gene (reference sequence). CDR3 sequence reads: CAWTRGGGEQYF. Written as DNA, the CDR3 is TGTGCCTGGACCCGAGGAGGCGGAGAGCAGTACTTC.

In nucleotides, the CDR3 is TGTGCCAGCAGTAAGTACAGGGGGCCGACAGATACGCAGTATTTT. Translation: CASSKYRGPTDTQYF. The gene calls are TRBV27 and TRBJ2-3, with 9 positions matching TRBD1. CDR3 length equals 15 residues. Germline V gene data show CDR1 as MNHEY and CDR2 as SMNVEV (reference sequence). Germline trimming cut 5 bases from V and 3 bases from J; bases unmatched to any gene: 6.

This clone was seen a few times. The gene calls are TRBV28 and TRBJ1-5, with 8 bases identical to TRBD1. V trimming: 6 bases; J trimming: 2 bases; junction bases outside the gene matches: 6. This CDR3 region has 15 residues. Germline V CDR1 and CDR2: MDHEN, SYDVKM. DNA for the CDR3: TGTGCCAGCAGGACAGGGGCTGGGGGCAATCAGCCCCAGCATTTT. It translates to CASRTGAGGNQPQHF. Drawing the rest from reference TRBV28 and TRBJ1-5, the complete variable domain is DVKVTQSSRYLVKRTGEKVFLECVQDMDHENMFWYRQDPGLGLRLIYFSYDVKMKEKGDIPEGYSVSREKKERFSLILESASTNQTSMYLCASRTGAGGNQPQHFGDGTRLSIL.

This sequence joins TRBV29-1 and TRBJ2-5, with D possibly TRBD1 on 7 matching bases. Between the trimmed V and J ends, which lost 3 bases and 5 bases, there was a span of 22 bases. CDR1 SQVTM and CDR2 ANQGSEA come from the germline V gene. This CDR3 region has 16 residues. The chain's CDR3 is CSVEGGQSDFIETQYF. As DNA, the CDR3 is TGCAGCGTTGAGGGGGGACAGTCCGACTTTATCGAGACCCAGTACTTC.

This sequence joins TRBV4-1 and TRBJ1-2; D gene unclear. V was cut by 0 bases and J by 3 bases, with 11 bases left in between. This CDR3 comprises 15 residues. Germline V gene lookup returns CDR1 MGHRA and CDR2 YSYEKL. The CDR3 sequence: CASSQDTSGYYGYTF. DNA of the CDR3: TGCGCCAGCAGCCAAGATACATCGGGTTACTATGGCTACACCTTC.

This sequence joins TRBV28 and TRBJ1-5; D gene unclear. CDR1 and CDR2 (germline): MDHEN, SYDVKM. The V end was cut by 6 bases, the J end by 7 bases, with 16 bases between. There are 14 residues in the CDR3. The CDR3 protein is CASRYSSFGQPQHF. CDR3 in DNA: TGTGCCAGCAGGTATAGCTCCTTCGGGCAGCCCCAGCATTTT.

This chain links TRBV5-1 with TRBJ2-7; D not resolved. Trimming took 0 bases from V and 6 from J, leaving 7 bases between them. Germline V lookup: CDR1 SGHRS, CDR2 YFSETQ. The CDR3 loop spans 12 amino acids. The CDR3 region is CASSLVDAEQYF. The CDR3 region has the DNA TGCGCCAGCAGCTTGGTAGATGCCGAGCAGTACTTC.

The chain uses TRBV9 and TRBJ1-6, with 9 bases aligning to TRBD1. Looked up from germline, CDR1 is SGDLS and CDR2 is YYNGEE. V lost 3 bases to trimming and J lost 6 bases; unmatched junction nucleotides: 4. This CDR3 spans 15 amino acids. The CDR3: CASSADRGSNSPLHF. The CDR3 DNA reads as TGTGCCAGCAGCGCGGACAGGGGTTCTAATTCACCCCTCCACTTT.

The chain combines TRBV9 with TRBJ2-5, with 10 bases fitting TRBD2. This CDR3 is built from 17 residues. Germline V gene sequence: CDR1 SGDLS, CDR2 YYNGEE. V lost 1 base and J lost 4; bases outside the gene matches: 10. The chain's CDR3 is CASSVSRSGGERETQYF. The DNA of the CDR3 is TGTGCCAGCAGCGTAAGCAGGAGCGGGGGGGAGAGAGAGACCCAGTACTTC. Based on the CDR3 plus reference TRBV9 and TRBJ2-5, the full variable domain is DSGVTQTPKHLITATGQRVTLRCSPRSGDLSVYWYQQSLDQGLQFLIQYYNGEERAKGNILERFSAQQFPDLHSELNLSSLELGDSALYFCASSVSRSGGERETQYFGPGTRLLVL.

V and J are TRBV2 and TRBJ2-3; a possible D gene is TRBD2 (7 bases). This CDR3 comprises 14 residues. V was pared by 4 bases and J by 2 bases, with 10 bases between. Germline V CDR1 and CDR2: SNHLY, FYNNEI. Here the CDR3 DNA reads TGTGCCAGCAGTGGGGGGGGGCCCACAGATACGCAGTATTTT. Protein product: CASSGGGPTDTQYF.

For the CDR3, the DNA is TGTGCCAGCAGCCCGCCACGAGAGGTTGAAAAACTGTTTTTT. It yields the protein CASSPPREVEKLFF. This rearrangement joins TRBV7-9 to TRBJ1-4; D unclear. Germline values: CDR1 SEHNR, CDR2 FQNEAQ (reference sequence). CDR3 length equals 14 residues. V lost 5 bases to trimming and J lost 7 bases, with 14 bases between them.

DNA of the CDR3: TGTGCCAGCAGCGACGGGGTTTCCTACGAGCAGTACTTC. Translating gives CASSDGVSYEQYF. The chain employs TRBV5-6 and TRBJ2-7, with D possibly matching TRBD2 (5 bases). Trimming stripped 4 bases from V and 1 base from J, with 9 bases between. The CDR3 has 13 amino acids. Germline V gene sequence: CDR1 SGHDT, CDR2 YYEEEE.

In nucleotides, the CDR3 is TGTGCCAGCAAAACAGGCGGGAGAGCGAACACCGGGGAGCTGTTTTTT. It yields the protein CASKTGGRANTGELFF. The V and J genes are TRBV13 and TRBJ2-2; 7 bases are a match to TRBD2. The CDR3 is 16 residues long. CDR1 is PRHDT, CDR2 FYEKMQ, per germline (reference sequence). Losses at the gene ends were 7 bases for V and 0 bases for J; bases not matched to a gene: 8.

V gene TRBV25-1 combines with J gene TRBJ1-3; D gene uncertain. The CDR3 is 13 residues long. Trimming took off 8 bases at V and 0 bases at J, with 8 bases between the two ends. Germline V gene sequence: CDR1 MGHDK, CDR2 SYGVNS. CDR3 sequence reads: CASGDYSGNTIYF. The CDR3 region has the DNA TGTGCCAGCGGAGATTACTCTGGAAACACCATATATTTT.